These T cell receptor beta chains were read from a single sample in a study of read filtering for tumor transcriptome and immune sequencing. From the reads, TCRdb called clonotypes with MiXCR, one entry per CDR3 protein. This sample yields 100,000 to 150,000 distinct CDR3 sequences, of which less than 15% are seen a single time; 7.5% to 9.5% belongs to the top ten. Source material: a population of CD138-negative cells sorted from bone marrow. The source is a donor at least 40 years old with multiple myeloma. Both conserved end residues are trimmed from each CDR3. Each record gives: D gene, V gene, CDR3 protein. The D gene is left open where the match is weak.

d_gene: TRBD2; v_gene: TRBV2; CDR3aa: ASTDGLAGVWEQY
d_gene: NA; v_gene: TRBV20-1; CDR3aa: SARALYEQY
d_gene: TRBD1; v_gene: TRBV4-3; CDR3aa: ASSQGPTGVIGNTEAF
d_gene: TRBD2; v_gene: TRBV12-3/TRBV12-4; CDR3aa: ASSPGLAGKYNEQF
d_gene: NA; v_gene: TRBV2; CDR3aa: ASMSVWDNEQL
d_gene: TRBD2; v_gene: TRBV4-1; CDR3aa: ASSPTSENRDEQF
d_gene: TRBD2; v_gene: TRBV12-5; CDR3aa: ASGGLAGGHTGELF
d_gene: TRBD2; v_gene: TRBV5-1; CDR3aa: ASSLGLAGIYNEQF
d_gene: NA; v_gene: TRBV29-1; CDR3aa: SVGDDGYT
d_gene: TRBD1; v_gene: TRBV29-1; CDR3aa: SARDSPNIQY
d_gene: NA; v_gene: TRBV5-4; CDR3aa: ASSWTAYNEQF
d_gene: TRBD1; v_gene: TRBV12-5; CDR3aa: ASGPGQAFQPQH
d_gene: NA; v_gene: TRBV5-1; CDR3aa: ASRSTNEKLF
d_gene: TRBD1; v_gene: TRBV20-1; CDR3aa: SARGQGVFEQF
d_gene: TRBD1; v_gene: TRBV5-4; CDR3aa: ASRETGGQGS
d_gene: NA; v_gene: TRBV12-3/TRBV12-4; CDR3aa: ASNSGTSGNEQF
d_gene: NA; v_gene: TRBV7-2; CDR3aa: ASSFRTSSYNEQF
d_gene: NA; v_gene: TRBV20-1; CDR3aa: SARLARSSYEQY